A single sample is the source of the 26 T cell receptor beta chains below, sequenced in a study of T cells in localized non-small cell lung cancer. This table comes from immunoSEQ multiplex PCR, and its TCRdb copy is limited to in-frame clones, with some not included. The sample lists some 52,000 clones, 70% to 90% occurring once. This specimen was peripheral blood, taken before any cancer treatment. These receptors all come from a male donor at least 60 years old with stage III squamous cell lung carcinoma.

The chain recombines TRBV6-1 with TRBJ1-2, with D uncertain. V was cut by 10 bases and J by 3 bases, with 15 bases left in between. CDR1 and CDR2 (germline): MNHNS, SASEGT. CDR3 size: 13 residues. This CDR3 reads CAISSRVYYGYTF. For the CDR3, the DNA is TGTGCCATCTCCTCGAGGGTCTACTATGGCTACACCTTC.

The CDR3 nucleotides read TGTGCCAGCAAAGGGGCCCTCAAGATGAACACTGAAGCTTTCTTT. It codes for CASKGALKMNTEAFF. The rearrangement uses TRBV21-1 and TRBJ1-1; TRBD1, as called in the table, went unchecked against the DNA. TRBV21-1 is flagged as a pseudogene. CDR3 length: 15 residues.

The CDR3 loop reads CASSPGTDNEQYF. Here the CDR3 DNA reads TGTGCCAGCTCACCCGGGACAGACAACGAGCAGTACTTC. This rearrangement joins TRBV18 to TRBJ2-7; 7 bases fit TRBD1. The CDR3 spans 13 residues. V trimming: 3 bases; J trimming: 5 bases; junction bases outside the gene matches: 4. In germline, CDR1 is KGHSH, CDR2 LQKENI.

The rearrangement uses TRBV10-3 and TRBJ2-5; 8 nucleotides agree with TRBD1. This CDR3 region has 14 residues. From germline, CDR1 is ENHRY and CDR2 SYGVKD. The V gene end was trimmed by 4 bases and the J gene end by 2 bases; junction bases not matched to a gene: 3. CDR3 DNA: TGTGCCATCAGTGGGGGGACAGGACAAGAGACCCAGTACTTC. Protein product: CAISGGTGQETQYF.

As DNA, the CDR3 is TGTGCCAGCAGCTTAGGACTCGAGCAGTACTTC. This codes for CASSLGLEQYF. This chain uses TRBV7-9 with TRBJ2-7, with unresolved D. The CDR3 spans 11 residues. V was cut by 1 base and J by 6 bases, with 4 bases left in between. Germline CDR1 and CDR2: SEHNR and FQNEAQ (reference sequence).

This chain uses TRBV19 with TRBJ1-4; D possibly corresponds to TRBD1 (5 bases). The V end was cut by 9 bases, the J end by 8 bases, with 13 bases between. CDR1 is LNHDA, CDR2 SQIVND, per germline (reference sequence). The CDR3 loop spans 12 amino acids. CDR3 DNA sequence: TGTGCCAGCGCCAACCGGGGGGAAAAACTGTTTTTT. Encoded protein: CASANRGEKLFF.

This CDR3 reads CASSMHAKQETQYF. The CDR3, as DNA: TGTGCCAGTAGTATGCACGCTAAACAAGAGACCCAGTACTTC. The rearrangement joins TRBV19 to TRBJ2-5; unclear D gene. Germline V gene sequence: CDR1 LNHDA, CDR2 SQIVND (reference sequence). Trimming removed 3 bases from V and 2 bases from J, with 10 bases in between. This CDR3 comprises 14 residues.

The rearrangement uses TRBV7-2 and TRBJ1-4, with TRBD1 matching 9 bases. In germline, CDR1 is SGHTA, CDR2 FQGNSA. CDR3 length: 15 amino acids. V lost 4 bases and J lost 8; bases outside the gene matches: 8. In DNA form, the CDR3 reads TGTGCCAGCAGCTCCACCGGGACAGGGATCGAAAAACTGTTTTTT. Its translation is CASSSTGTGIEKLFF.

The J gene is TRBJ2-3, the V gene TRBV25-1; 10 nucleotides agree with TRBD2. V was clipped by 7 bases and J by 6 bases; unmatched bases: 10. This CDR3 comprises 15 residues. CDR1 is MGHDK and CDR2 is SYGVNS in the germline V gene. CDR3 protein: CASNLAGAPEDTQYF. The CDR3 DNA sequence: TGTGCCAGCAACCTAGCGGGGGCCCCCGAGGATACGCAGTATTTT.

The chain carries TRBV10-3 and TRBJ2-3; tentative D call: TRBD2 (5 bases). Germline V gives CDR1 ENHRY, CDR2 SYGVKD. This CDR3 has 16 residues. V shed 0 bases and J shed 2 bases, with 12 bases lying between them. The CDR3 sequence: CAISESRAGLTDTQYF. The DNA of the CDR3 is TGTGCCATCAGTGAGTCGCGGGCAGGCCTCACAGATACGCAGTATTTT.

The gene calls are TRBV7-8 and TRBJ2-3; 11 nucleotides line up with TRBD2. The CDR3 length is 15 residues. Trimming at V came to 5 bases and at J to 2 bases, leaving 3 bases not matched to a gene. Looked up from germline, CDR1 is SGHVS and CDR2 is FQNEAQ. CDR3 sequence: CASSGGLAATDTQYF. In DNA form, the CDR3 reads TGTGCCAGCAGCGGGGGACTAGCGGCCACAGATACGCAGTATTTT.

This clone was seen a single time. The chain employs TRBV19 and TRBJ1-4; weak D call: TRBD1 (6 bases). The germline V and J ends were trimmed by 3 bases and 8 bases, with 13 bases remaining between them. Germline V gene lookup returns CDR1 LNHDA and CDR2 SQIVND (reference sequence). This CDR3 comprises 14 residues. The CDR3 sequence is CASSMSGGEEKLFF. CDR3 nucleotides: TGTGCCAGTAGTATGTCCGGGGGCGAAGAAAAACTGTTTTTT.

The chain couples TRBV6-1 to TRBJ1-5; 8 nucleotides agree with TRBD1. The CDR3 covers 15 residues. The V gene's germline CDR1 is MNHNS and CDR2 SASEGT. Trimming cost V 1 base and J 6 bases; bases outside gene matches: 5. The CDR3 nucleotides read TGTGCCAGCAGTGAAGGGGACAGGAGGGGTCAGCCCCAGCATTTT. This translates into CASSEGDRRGQPQHF.

This chain links TRBV21-1 with TRBJ1-5; the table calls TRBD1, which could not be checked here. TRBV21-1 is listed as a pseudogene. The CDR3 spans 14 residues. CDR3 in amino acids: CAVHLDRNGQPQHF. In nucleotides, the CDR3 is TGTGCCGTTCACCTAGACAGGAACGGTCAGCCCCAGCATTTT.

V is TRBV19 and J is TRBJ2-1, with no clear D. CDR3 size: 16 residues. Germline assignment: CDR1 LNHDA and CDR2 SQIVND (reference sequence). V shed 1 base and J shed 0 bases, with 10 bases lying between them. Written as DNA, the CDR3 is TGTGCCAGTAGTATAGGAAACAGCAACTCCTACAATGAGCAGTTCTTC. Residues: CASSIGNSNSYNEQFF.

The chain carries TRBV7-8 and TRBJ1-1; 7 nucleotides align to TRBD1. The V and J ends lost 5 bases and 0 bases, in that order; junction bases with no gene match: 12. This CDR3 has 17 amino acids. Germline values: CDR1 SGHVS, CDR2 FQNEAQ. CDR3 loop: CASSRTGQRLMNTEAFF. The CDR3 region has the DNA TGTGCCAGCAGCCGTACGGGACAGCGGTTGATGAACACTGAAGCTTTCTTT.

The J gene is TRBJ2-7, the V gene TRBV7-9; the D gene is possibly TRBD1 (6 bases). There are 14 residues in the CDR3. The V and J ends lost 5 bases and 4 bases respectively, with 15 bases between them. Germline-derived CDR1 and CDR2 are SEHNR and FQNEAQ (reference sequence). The CDR3 bases are TGTGCCAGCAGCACCCGGGACATATCATACGAGCAGTACTTC. Its protein product is CASSTRDISYEQYF.

In nucleotides, the CDR3 is TGTGCCAGTACCCTAACCAGGGGACTAGCGGGAGGGGATACGCAGTATTTT. The encoded protein is CASTLTRGLAGGDTQYF. The chain couples TRBV19 to TRBJ2-3, with 16 bases matching TRBD2. Germline V gene data show CDR1 as LNHDA and CDR2 as SQIVND (reference sequence). With V trimmed by 7 bases and J by 6 bases, 10 bases remained unmatched. The CDR3 totals 17 residues.

This clone appeared a single time. This chain links TRBV7-9 with TRBJ1-1, with no clear D. CDR3 length: 13 residues. Germline loops: CDR1 SEHNR, CDR2 FQNEAQ (reference sequence). Trimming removed 3 bases at V and 2 bases at J, with 7 bases between. Here the CDR3 reads CASSFFPNTEAFF. As DNA, the CDR3 is TGTGCCAGCAGCTTCTTCCCCAACACTGAAGCTTTCTTT.

The chain links TRBV4-3 to TRBJ1-3; a weak D match, TRBD1 (5 bases). The CDR3 has 16 amino acids. The V end lost 4 bases, the J end lost 0 bases, and 13 bases lay between the germline ends. In germline, CDR1 is LGHNA, CDR2 YSLEER. The CDR3 nucleotides read TGCGCCAGCAGCCGTGCATTGGGGGACTCTGGAAACACCATATATTTT. Translation gives CASSRALGDSGNTIYF.

The chain links TRBV2 to TRBJ2-5; possibly TRBD2 for D (6 bases). This CDR3 has 13 residues. CDR1 is SNHLY and CDR2 is FYNNEI in the germline V gene. V was clipped by 3 bases and J by 5 bases, with 10 bases between them. CDR3 sequence reads: CASSEGGGETQYF. The CDR3 DNA is TGTGCCAGCAGTGAGGGAGGCGGGGAGACCCAGTACTTC.

The genes are TRBV29-1 and TRBJ2-1, with D possibly matching TRBD1 (5 bases). The CDR3 has 12 residues. V lost 8 bases to trimming and J lost 8 bases, with 16 bases between them. Germline values: CDR1 SQVTM, CDR2 ANQGSEA. The DNA of the CDR3 is TGCAGCATGGACATCCTCGAGGATGAGCAGTTCTTC. Protein product: CSMDILEDEQFF.

The J gene is TRBJ2-3, the V gene TRBV5-1; the D gene is possibly TRBD1 (5 bases). Trimming removed 8 bases at V and 1 base at J, with 17 bases between. CDR1 and CDR2 (germline): SGHRS, YFSETQ. CDR3 length equals 15 residues. This CDR3 is CASTGDSPRTDTQYF. In nucleotides, the CDR3 is TGCGCCAGTACCGGCGACAGCCCCCGCACAGATACGCAGTATTTT.

This chain joins TRBV7-8 and TRBJ1-1; tentatively, D is TRBD1 (6 bases). V was pared by 0 bases and J by 0 bases, with 17 bases between. This CDR3 region has 18 residues. Germline CDR1 and CDR2: SGHVS and FQNEAQ. The CDR3, as DNA: TGTGCCAGCAGCTTAGCCGTGGGGGCAGGAAACATGAACACTGAAGCTTTCTTT. Its translation is CASSLAVGAGNMNTEAFF.

The CDR3 loop reads CASSPTANEQFF. CDR3 in DNA: TGTGCCAGCAGTCCGACTGCGAATGAGCAGTTCTTC. The gene calls are TRBV6-6 and TRBJ2-1, with no clear D. This CDR3 has 12 residues. The germline gives CDR1 MNHNY, CDR2 SVGAGI (reference sequence). The germline V and J ends were trimmed by 5 bases and 7 bases, with 9 bases remaining between them.

CDR3: CASSREGASGNTIYF. As DNA, the CDR3 is TGTGCCAGCAGTCGGGAGGGGGCCTCTGGAAACACCATATATTTT. This chain uses TRBV6-5 with TRBJ1-3; 7 positions match TRBD1. The germline gives CDR1 MNHEY, CDR2 SVGAGI. The CDR3 runs 15 residues. The junction had 4 bases not matched to a gene; V was cut back by 5 bases and J by 0 bases.